This T cell receptor beta chain was recovered during a study of beta chain features in type 1 diabetes (dated by TCRdb to about 2018). General notes on the study: Mean age, gender distribution, total cell number and subset yield did not differ between patients and healthy donors. The study compared the TCRB repertoires of sorted circulating CD4+ T cell subsets in recently diagnosed type 1 diabetes patients with those in matched healthy donors. Naive and central memory subsets were obtained from all 30 or so donors, but regulatory and stem cell-like memory subsets were isolated from only 8 patients and roughly 8 healthy donors. Across all samples, around 100 million sorted cells were examined, and cell number per subset correlated strongly with RNA yield. Here is what the overall study found, with its caveats: At VDJ recombination sites, type 1 diabetes patients had fewer insertions and more deleted nucleotides, which implies abnormalities in thymic rearrangement. Because the HLA sub-analyses included only small numbers of individuals, any influence of HLA type on TCRB rearrangement was left unresolved. The naive, central memory and regulatory TCRB repertoires appeared to resemble one another more closely among patients than among healthy donors. A moderate but significant shortening of TCRB CDR3 length was observed in type 1 diabetes patients in all four CD4+ subsets. Sequencing cDNA rather than genomic DNA could over-represent highly expressing activated cells, although activation and CD3 levels did not differ between groups. Shorter templates might be favored by PCR, yet because patient and control samples were amplified and corrected together, any such skew would affect both groups equally.

Notes on this clone: The target of this receptor is not known. It has no much larger one-base neighbor in the sample; base qualities were not kept.

From each donor, a single peripheral blood sample of approximately 110 mL on average was drawn into heparinised tubes. A BD FACSAria II was used to sort naive, central memory, regulatory and stem cell-like memory CD4+ T cells with a panel that included CD45RO, CCR7, CD25, CD127, CD95 and CD27. All sorted populations exceeded 95% purity. PBMCs were separated immediately by Lymphoprep density gradient centrifugation and were stained directly, without being cultured. So that batch effects would be minimized, each experiment stained and sorted samples in pairs, pairing one healthy donor with one patient. The High Capacity cDNA Reverse Transcription Kit was used to reverse transcribe all of the isolated RNA, meaning that expressed TCRB transcripts were what got sequenced. Deep immunoSEQ sequencing was performed on naive, central memory and regulatory T cell samples, with an average of around 3.4 million total reads per sample. Sorted cells were lysed in RLT buffer, and RNA was extracted using DNase-treated RNeasy Micro or Mini kits according to cell number. To prevent cross-contamination, every cell subset was processed on its own, while patient and healthy donor samples were processed together. The immunoSEQ multiplex PCR was used to amplify TCRB sequences from cDNA, generating 87-bp fragments that spanned the CDR3 region. Sequencing of the amplicons was performed on the Illumina HiSeq platform. The paper's data handling went like this. PCR bias was corrected computationally using synthetic template baselines, and reads within Hamming distance 2 were collapsed, with unmergeable singletons discarded. Reads were aligned to IMGT to assign V, D and J genes, CDR3 length, and insertions or deletions at six rearrangement sites. Clonotype counts were normalized to sorted cell number within each subset before computing true diversity and Gini coefficients with the tcR R package. The overlap coefficient, calculated on TCRB nucleotide sequences, was used to quantify repertoire sharing. Out-of-frame TCRB sequences from naive cells were analyzed to stand in for the pre-selection repertoire. Drawn from immuneACCESS, this table holds only the in-frame rearrangements with V and J called that TCRdb kept. Clones are partly lost; checked studies trace under half to an unresolved V gene and leave the rest unexplained. The DNA gave D and trimming, while V, J and clone size come from that table. Present in this sample are 600,000 to 750,000 clones, around 11% of which were seen just once. The top ten constitute around 0.12% of the sample.

The trim is 4 bases for V and 0 bases for J, with a gap of 13 bases between the germline ends. The CDR3 runs 15 residues from the cysteine to the phenylalanine. Kept here is only the CDR3 DNA, which spans 45 bases and is read in frame from base 1. The germline V gene (reference sequence) gives CDR1 as SEHNR and CDR2 as FQNEAQ. This receptor was identified in a man aged 25 to 45 with type 1 diabetes. The rearranged segments are TRBV7-9 and TRBJ2-7; 5 matching bases give a weak D call of TRBD1. Sequencing used naive CD4+ T cells from blood. The cell subset or site label of this sample denotes: true naive CD4+ T cells. The DNA is as follows: TGTGCCAGCAGCTCGACAGCCATCAGCTCCTACGAGCAGTACTTC. Its protein reads: CASSSTAISSYEQYF. The reference TRBV7-9 and TRBJ2-7 proteins fill in what lies around the CDR3, so the full variable domain reads DTGVSQNPRHKITKRGQNVTFRCDPISEHNRLYWYRQTLGQGPEFLTYFQNEAQLEKSRLLSDRFSAERPKGSFSTLEIQRTEQGDSAMYLCASSSTAISSYEQYFGPGTRLTVT.